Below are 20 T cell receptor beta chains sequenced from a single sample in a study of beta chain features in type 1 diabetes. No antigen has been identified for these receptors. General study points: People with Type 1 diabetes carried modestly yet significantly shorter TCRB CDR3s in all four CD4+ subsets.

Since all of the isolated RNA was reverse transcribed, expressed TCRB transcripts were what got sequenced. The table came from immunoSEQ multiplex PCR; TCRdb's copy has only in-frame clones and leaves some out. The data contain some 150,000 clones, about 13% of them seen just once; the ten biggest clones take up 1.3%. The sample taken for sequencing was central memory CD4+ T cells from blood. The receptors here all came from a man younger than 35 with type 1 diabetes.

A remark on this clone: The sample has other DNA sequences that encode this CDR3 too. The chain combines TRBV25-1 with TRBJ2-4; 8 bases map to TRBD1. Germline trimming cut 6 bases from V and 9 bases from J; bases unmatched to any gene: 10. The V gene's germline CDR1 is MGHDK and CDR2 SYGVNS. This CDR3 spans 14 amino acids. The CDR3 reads CASRPAQGVGIQYF. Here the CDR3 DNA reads TGTGCCAGCAGACCTGCACAGGGGGTCGGCATTCAGTACTTC.

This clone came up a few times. The CDR3 region has the DNA TGTGCCAGCAGCCCAAGACTAGCGGGGAGCACAGATACGCAGTATTTT. It specifies CASSPRLAGSTDTQYF. V and J are TRBV11-2 and TRBJ2-3; the match to TRBD2 covers 11 bases. Germline V gene sequence: CDR1 SGHAT, CDR2 FQNNGV. V lost 5 bases to trimming and J lost 0 bases; unmatched junction nucleotides: 4. This CDR3 contains 16 residues.

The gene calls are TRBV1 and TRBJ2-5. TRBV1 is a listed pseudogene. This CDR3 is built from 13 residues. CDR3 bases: TGCATCCTAACAGGCGGGCCGCAAGAGACCCAGTACTTC. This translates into CILTGGPQETQYF.

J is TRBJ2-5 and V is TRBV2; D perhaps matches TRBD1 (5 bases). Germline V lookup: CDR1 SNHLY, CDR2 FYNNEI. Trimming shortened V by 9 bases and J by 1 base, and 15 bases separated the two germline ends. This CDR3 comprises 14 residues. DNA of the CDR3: TGTGCCAGTCAGGGTCCACTTGCCCAAGAGACCCAGTACTTC. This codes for CASQGPLAQETQYF.

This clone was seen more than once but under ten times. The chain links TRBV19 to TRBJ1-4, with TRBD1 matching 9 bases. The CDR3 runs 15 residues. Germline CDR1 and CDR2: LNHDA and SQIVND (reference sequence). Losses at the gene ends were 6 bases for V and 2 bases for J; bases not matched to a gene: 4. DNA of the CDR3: TGTGCCAGTAGATTCGGACAGGGGACTAATGAAAAACTGTTTTTT. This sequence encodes CASRFGQGTNEKLFF.

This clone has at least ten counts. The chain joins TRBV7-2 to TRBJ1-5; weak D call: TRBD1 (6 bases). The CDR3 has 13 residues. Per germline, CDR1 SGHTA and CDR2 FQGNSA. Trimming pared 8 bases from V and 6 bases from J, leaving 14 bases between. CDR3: CASAQQGGQPQHF. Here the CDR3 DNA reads TGTGCCAGCGCTCAACAGGGCGGTCAGCCCCAGCATTTT.

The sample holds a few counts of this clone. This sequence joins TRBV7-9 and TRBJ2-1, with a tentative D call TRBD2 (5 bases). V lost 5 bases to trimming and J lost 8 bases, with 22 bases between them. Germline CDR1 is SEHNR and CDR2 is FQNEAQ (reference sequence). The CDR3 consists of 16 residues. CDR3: CASSPGSRVPTDEQFF. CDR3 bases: TGTGCCAGCAGCCCGGGGTCGAGGGTGCCCACGGATGAGCAGTTCTTC. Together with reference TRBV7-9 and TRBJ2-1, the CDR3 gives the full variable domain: DTGVSQNPRHKITKRGQNVTFRCDPISEHNRLYWYRQTLGQGPEFLTYFQNEAQLEKSRLLSDRFSAERPKGSFSTLEIQRTEQGDSAMYLCASSPGSRVPTDEQFFGPGTRLTVL.

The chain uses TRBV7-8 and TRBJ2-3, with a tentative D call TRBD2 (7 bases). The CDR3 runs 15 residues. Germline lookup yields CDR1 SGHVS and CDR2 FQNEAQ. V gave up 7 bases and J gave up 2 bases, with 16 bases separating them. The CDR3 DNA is TGTGCCAGCACCCCTAGGGGGGGGCTCACAGATACGCAGTATTTT. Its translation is CASTPRGGLTDTQYF.

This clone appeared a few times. CDR3 amino acids: CASSSQTGDHSPLHF. Written as DNA, the CDR3 is TGTGCCAGCAGCTCGCAGACAGGGGATCATTCACCCCTCCACTTT. This chain connects TRBV5-4 to TRBJ1-6; 8 nucleotides line up with TRBD1. Unmatched junction bases numbered 7, after V lost 3 bases and J lost 8 bases. Germline CDR1 SGHNT, CDR2 YYREEE (reference sequence). The CDR3 runs 15 residues.

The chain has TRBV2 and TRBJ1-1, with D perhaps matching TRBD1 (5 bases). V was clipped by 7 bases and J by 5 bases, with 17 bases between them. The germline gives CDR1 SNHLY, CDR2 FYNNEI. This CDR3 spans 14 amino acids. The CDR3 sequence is CASTGTERGTEAFF. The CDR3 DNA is TGTGCCAGCACCGGGACTGAGAGAGGAACTGAAGCTTTCTTT.

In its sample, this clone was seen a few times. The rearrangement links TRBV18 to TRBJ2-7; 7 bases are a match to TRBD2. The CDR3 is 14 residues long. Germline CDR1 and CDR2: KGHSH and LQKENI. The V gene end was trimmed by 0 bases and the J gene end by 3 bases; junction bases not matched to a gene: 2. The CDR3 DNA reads TGTGCCAGCTCACCACCGGGACTAAACTACGAGCAGTACTTC. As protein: CASSPPGLNYEQYF.

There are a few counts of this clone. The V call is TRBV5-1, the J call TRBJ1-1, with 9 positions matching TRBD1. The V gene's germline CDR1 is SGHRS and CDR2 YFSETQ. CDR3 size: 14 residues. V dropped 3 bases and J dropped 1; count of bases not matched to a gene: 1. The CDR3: CASSWGQGNTEAFF. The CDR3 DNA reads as TGCGCCAGCAGCTGGGGACAGGGGAACACTGAAGCTTTCTTT.

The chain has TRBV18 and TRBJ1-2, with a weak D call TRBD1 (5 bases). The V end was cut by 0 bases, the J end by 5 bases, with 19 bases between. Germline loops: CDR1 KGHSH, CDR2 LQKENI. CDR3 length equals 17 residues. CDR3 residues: CASSPPGVGGGRYGYTF. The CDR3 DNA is TGTGCCAGCTCACCACCGGGAGTTGGCGGGGGAAGATATGGCTACACCTTC. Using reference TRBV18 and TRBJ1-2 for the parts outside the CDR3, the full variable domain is NAGVMQNPRHLVRRRGQEARLRCSPMKGHSHVYWYRQLPEEGLKFMVYLQKENIIDESGMPKERFSAEFPKEGPSILRIQQVVRGDSAAYFCASSPPGVGGGRYGYTFGSGTRLTVV.

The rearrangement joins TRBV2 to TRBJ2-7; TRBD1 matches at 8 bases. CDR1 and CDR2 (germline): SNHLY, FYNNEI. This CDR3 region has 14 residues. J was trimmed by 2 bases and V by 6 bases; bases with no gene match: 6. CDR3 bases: TGTGCCAGCAGGGTCGACAGGGGACCCTACGAGCAGTACTTC. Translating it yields CASRVDRGPYEQYF.

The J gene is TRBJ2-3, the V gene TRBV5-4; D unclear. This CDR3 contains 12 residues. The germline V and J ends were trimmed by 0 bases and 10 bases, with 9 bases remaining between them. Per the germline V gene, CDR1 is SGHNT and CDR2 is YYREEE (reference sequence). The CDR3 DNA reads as TGTGCCAGCAGCTTGGCGCCAGGCGCGCAGTATTTT. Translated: CASSLAPGAQYF.

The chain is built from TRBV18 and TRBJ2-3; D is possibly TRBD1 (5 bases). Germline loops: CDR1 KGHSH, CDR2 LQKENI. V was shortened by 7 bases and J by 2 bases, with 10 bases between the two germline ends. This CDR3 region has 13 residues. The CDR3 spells CASYRTTTDTQYF. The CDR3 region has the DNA TGTGCCAGCTACAGGACCACCACAGATACGCAGTATTTT.

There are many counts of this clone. In DNA form, the CDR3 reads TGCGCCAGCAGCTTGGGACAGGGGCTTGGCATTCAGTACTTC. Translating it yields CASSLGQGLGIQYF. The genes are TRBV5-1 and TRBJ2-4, with 8 bases identical to TRBD1. The CDR3 is 14 amino acids. Trimming removed 0 bases from V and 9 bases from J; junction bases left unmatched: 5. Germline V lookup: CDR1 SGHRS, CDR2 YFSETQ.

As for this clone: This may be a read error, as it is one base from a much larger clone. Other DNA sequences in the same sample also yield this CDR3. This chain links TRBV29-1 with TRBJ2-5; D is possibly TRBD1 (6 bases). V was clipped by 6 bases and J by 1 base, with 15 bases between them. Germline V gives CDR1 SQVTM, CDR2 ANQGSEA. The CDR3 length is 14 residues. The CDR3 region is CSVVGPGAQETQYF. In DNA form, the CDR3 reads TGCAGCGTGGTCGGACCAGGGGCCCAAGAGACCCAGTACTTC.

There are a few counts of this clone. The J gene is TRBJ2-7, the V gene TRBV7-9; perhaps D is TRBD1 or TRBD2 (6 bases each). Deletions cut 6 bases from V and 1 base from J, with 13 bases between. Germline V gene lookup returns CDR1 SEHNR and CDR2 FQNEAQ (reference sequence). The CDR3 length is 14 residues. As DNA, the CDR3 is TGTGCCAGCAGTCCACCGGGGGCGTCCTACGAGCAGTACTTC. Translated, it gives CASSPPGASYEQYF.

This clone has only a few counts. This CDR3 is CASSRTGVTYEQYF. In DNA form, the CDR3 reads TGTGCCAGCAGCCGGACAGGGGTTACCTACGAGCAGTACTTC. This sequence joins TRBV7-2 and TRBJ2-7, with 9 bases lining up with TRBD1. The germline CDR1 and CDR2 sequences are SGHTA and FQGNSA. After removal of 5 bases from V and 2 bases from J, the junction contained 4 bases not matched to a gene. The CDR3 covers 14 residues.